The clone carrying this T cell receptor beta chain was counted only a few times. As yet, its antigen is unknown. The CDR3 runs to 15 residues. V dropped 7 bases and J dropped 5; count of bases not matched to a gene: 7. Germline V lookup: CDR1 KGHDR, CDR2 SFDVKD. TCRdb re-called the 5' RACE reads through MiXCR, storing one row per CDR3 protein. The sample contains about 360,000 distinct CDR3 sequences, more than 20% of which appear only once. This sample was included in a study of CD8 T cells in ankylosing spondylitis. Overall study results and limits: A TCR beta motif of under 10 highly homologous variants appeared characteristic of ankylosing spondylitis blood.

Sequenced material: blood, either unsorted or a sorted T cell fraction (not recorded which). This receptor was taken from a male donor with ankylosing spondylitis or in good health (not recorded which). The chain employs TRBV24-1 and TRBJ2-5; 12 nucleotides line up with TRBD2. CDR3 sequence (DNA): TGTGCCACCAGAGCTAGCGGGGGGGCCCTTGAGACCCAGTACTTC. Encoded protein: CATRASGGALETQYF.